The 13 T cell receptor beta chains given below trace back to one sample, sequenced in a study of cytomegalovirus exposure and HLA in healthy donors (dated by TCRdb to the late 2010s). The method was the immunoSEQ multiplex PCR assay. The multiplex PCR relied on a mix of 60 forward primers for TCR Vbeta segments and 13 reverse primers for TCR Jbeta segments. The immuneACCESS repertoire file appears here via TCRdb, limited to in-frame rearrangements. These files lack a portion of the clones; in checked studies, under half of the deficit traces to unresolved V genes, and the cause of the others is not known. The sample table shows about 160,000 clones, and around four fifths are seen once. Of the sample, over 1.1% falls within the top ten clones. Sequencing was done on a sample of PBMCs. The source is a male donor in good health and CMV-seronegative.

The chain has TRBV2 and TRBJ1-2; D gene unclear. This CDR3 contains 14 residues. With 6 bases removed from V and 1 base from J, the gap between germline ends came to 12 bases. Looked up from germline, CDR1 is SNHLY and CDR2 is FYNNEI. The CDR3: CASREGQLNYGYTF. In DNA form, the CDR3 reads TGTGCCAGCAGGGAGGGCCAGCTTAACTATGGCTACACCTTC.

The genes are TRBV12-5 and TRBJ2-3, with 8 positions matching TRBD1. V shed 4 bases and J 4 bases; nucleotides not matched to a gene: 4. The CDR3 runs to 14 residues. From germline, CDR1 is LGHNT and CDR2 FRNRAP. DNA of the CDR3: TGTGCTAGTGGTTCCCGACAGGGGCCAGATACGCAGTATTTT. Encoded protein: CASGSRQGPDTQYF.

In its sample, this clone was seen a few times. The V call is TRBV10-3, the J call TRBJ2-3; weak D call: TRBD1 (6 bases). The CDR3 is made up of 11 amino acids. V was shortened by 8 bases and J by 5 bases, with 8 bases between the two germline ends. CDR1 and CDR2 from the germline V gene are ENHRY and SYGVKD. Written as DNA, the CDR3 is TGTGCCATCTCGACAGGAGATACGCAGTATTTT. It yields the protein CAISTGDTQYF.

This rearrangement joins TRBV14 to TRBJ2-3; perhaps TRBD1 as D (5 bases). CDR1 is SGHDN and CDR2 is FVKESK in the germline V gene. V was pared by 1 base and J by 2 bases, with 10 bases between. The CDR3 is made up of 15 amino acids. CDR3 bases: TGTGCCAGCAGCCAAGGGACACTTTACACAGATACGCAGTATTTT. As protein: CASSQGTLYTDTQYF.

This clone was picked up one time. The rearrangement links TRBV5-4 to TRBJ2-1, with 7 nucleotides matching TRBD2. J gave up 6 bases and V 1 base, and 4 bases lay outside the gene matches. This CDR3 contains 14 residues. Looked up from germline, CDR1 is SGHNT and CDR2 is YYREEE (reference sequence). The CDR3 here is CASSLRSSGNEQFF. Here the CDR3 DNA reads TGTGCCAGCAGCTTGCGTTCTAGCGGCAATGAGCAGTTCTTC.

V gene TRBV7-2 combines with J gene TRBJ2-7, with TRBD1 identical over 9 bases. J lost 11 bases, V lost 3 bases, and 17 bases had no gene match. The germline V gene encodes CDR1 SGHTA and CDR2 FQGNSA. The CDR3 loop spans 16 amino acids. The CDR3 protein is CASSFRSTGQGDPKYF. The CDR3 nucleotides read TGTGCCAGCAGCTTCCGATCTACGGGACAGGGCGACCCAAAGTACTTC.

The V call is TRBV18, the J call TRBJ2-7, with D tentatively TRBD2 (5 bases). This CDR3 spans 13 amino acids. The germline V gene encodes CDR1 KGHSH and CDR2 LQKENI. V shed 6 bases and J shed 5 bases, with 14 bases lying between them. The CDR3 DNA reads TGTGCCAGCTCTCGAGGGATGAGTGACGAGCAGTACTTC. Its protein product is CASSRGMSDEQYF.

The chain couples TRBV4-1 to TRBJ2-5, with D possibly TRBD1 on 6 matching bases. The CDR3 contains 16 residues. CDR1 is MGHRA and CDR2 is YSYEKL in the germline V gene. The V gene lost 2 bases and the J gene lost 2 bases, with 15 bases spanning the gap. CDR3 sequence reads: CASSQTTGMGQETQYF. CDR3 nucleotide sequence: TGCGCCAGCAGCCAAACTACAGGGATGGGACAAGAGACCCAGTACTTC.

This chain connects TRBV9 to TRBJ2-1, with 8 positions matching TRBD1. Germline CDR1 SGDLS, CDR2 YYNGEE. V was clipped by 0 bases and J by 1 base; unmatched bases: 3. The CDR3 sequence is 16 residues long. CDR3 loop: CASSVARGQSYNEQFF. The CDR3 nucleotides read TGTGCCAGCAGCGTAGCCAGGGGGCAATCCTACAATGAGCAGTTCTTC.

This clone occurred once. The rearrangement joins TRBV7-8 to TRBJ1-6; D is possibly TRBD1 (5 bases). Germline CDR1 is SGHVS and CDR2 is FQNEAQ. The V gene lost 1 base and the J gene lost 10 bases, with 14 bases spanning the gap. The CDR3 is made up of 15 amino acids. The CDR3 reads CASSLGGRERSPLHF. The CDR3 DNA reads TGTGCCAGCAGCTTAGGGGGCAGGGAACGGTCACCCCTCCACTTT.

This clone was seen only a few times. The CDR3 sequence is CAIRWGTGNTEAFF. The CDR3 DNA follows: TGTGCCATCAGATGGGGGACAGGGAACACTGAAGCTTTCTTT. The chain combines TRBV10-3 with TRBJ1-1, with 8 bases fitting TRBD1. V shed 6 bases, J shed 1 base, and the junction held 4 bases outside the gene matches. The germline V gene has CDR1 ENHRY and CDR2 SYGVKD. This CDR3 has 14 residues.

The V call is TRBV6-1, the J call TRBJ1-1, with D possibly TRBD1 on 6 matching bases. Germline lookup yields CDR1 MNHNS and CDR2 SASEGT. V was cut by 5 bases and J by 1 base, with 14 bases left in between. The CDR3 consists of 15 residues. CDR3 loop: CASSTQGRPNTEAFF. In DNA, the CDR3 is TGTGCCAGCAGTACCCAGGGGCGCCCGAACACTGAAGCTTTCTTT.

J is TRBJ1-5 and V is TRBV27; TRBD1 might be the D (6 bases). Germline CDR1 and CDR2: MNHEY and SMNVEV (reference sequence). The ends were cut back, 6 bases at V and 4 bases at J, with 13 bases in the middle. This CDR3 is built from 14 residues. The CDR3 loop reads CASSPTGPNQPQHF. The DNA for the CDR3 is TGTGCCAGCAGCCCAACAGGGCCGAATCAGCCCCAGCATTTT.